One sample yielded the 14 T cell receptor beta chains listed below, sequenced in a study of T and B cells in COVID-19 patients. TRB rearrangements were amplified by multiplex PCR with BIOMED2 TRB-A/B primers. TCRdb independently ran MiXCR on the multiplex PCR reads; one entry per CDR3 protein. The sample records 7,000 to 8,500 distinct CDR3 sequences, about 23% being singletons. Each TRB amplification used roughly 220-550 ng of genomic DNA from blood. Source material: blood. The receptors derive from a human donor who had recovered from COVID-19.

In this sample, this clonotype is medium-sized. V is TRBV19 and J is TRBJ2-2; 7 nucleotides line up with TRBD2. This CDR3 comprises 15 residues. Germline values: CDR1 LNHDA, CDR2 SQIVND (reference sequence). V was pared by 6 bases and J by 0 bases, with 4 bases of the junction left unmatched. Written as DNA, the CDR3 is TGTGCCAGTAGCTTGCTAGCGGCGAACACCGGGGAGCTGTTTTTT. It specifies CASSLLAANTGELFF.

The CDR3 region has the DNA TGTGCCAGCAGTAGGGTGGACAAGTTGGGTCAGCCCCAGCATTTT. Residues: CASSRVDKLGQPQHF. The chain employs TRBV28 and TRBJ1-5; TRBD1 is a possible D gene (5 bases). CDR3 length: 15 residues. Germline V gene sequence: CDR1 MDHEN, CDR2 SYDVKM. Trimming left V 5 bases short and J 6 bases short, with 17 bases between.

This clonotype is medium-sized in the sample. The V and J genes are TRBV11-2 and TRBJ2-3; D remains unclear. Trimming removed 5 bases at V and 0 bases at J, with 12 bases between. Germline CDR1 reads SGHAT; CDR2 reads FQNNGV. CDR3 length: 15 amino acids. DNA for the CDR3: TGTGCCAGCAGCGATACCAGGCAAAGCACAGATACGCAGTATTTT. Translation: CASSDTRQSTDTQYF.

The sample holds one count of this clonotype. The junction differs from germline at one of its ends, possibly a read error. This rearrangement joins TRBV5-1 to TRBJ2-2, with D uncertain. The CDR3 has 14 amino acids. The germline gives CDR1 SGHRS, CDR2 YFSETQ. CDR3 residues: CACSLEVINGELFF. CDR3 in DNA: TGCGCCTGCAGCCTCGAAGTCATCAACGGGGAGCTGTTTTTT.

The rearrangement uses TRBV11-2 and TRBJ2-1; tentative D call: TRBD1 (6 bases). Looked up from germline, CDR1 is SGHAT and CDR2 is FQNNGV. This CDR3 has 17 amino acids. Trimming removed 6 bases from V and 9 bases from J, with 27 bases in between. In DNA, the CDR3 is TGTGCCAGCAGATATGATGTGGGTAAAACAGGGACCGGTGAGCAGTTCTTC. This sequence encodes CASRYDVGKTGTGEQFF.

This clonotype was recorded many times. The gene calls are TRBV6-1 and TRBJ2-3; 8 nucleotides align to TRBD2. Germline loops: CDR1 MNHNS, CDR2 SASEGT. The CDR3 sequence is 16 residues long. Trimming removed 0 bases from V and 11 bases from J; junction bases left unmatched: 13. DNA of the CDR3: TGTGCCAGCAGTGAAGCGCTTGGAATAGCGGGATCCCAGCAGTATTTT. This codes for CASSEALGIAGSQQYF.

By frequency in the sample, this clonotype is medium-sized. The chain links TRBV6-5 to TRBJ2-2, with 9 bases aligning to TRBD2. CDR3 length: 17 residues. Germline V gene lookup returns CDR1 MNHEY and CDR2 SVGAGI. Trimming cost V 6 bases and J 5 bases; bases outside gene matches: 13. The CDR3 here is CASRLASGTSFTGELFF. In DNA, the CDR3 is TGTGCCAGCAGGCTAGCTAGCGGGACTTCGTTTACCGGGGAGCTGTTTTTT.

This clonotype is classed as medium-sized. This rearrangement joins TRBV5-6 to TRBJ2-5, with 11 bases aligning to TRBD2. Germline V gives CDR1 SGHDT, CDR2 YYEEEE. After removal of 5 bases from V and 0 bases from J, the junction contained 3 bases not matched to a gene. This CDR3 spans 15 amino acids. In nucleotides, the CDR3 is TGTGCCAGCAGACCGGGACTAGCGGACCAAGAGACCCAGTACTTC. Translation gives CASRPGLADQETQYF.

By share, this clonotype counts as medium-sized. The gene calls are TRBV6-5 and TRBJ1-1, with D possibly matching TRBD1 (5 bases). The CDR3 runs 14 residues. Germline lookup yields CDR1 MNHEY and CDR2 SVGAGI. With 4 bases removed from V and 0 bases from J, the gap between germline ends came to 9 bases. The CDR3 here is CASSWGGVNTEAFF. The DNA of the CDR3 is TGTGCCAGCAGTTGGGGCGGGGTGAACACTGAAGCTTTCTTT.

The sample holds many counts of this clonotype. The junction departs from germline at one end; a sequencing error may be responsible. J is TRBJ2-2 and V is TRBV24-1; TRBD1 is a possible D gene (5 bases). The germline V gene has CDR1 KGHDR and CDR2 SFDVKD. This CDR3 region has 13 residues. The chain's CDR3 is CATRRQNAGELFF. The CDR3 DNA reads TGTGCCACCAGGAGACAGAACGCCGGGGAGCTGTTTTTT.

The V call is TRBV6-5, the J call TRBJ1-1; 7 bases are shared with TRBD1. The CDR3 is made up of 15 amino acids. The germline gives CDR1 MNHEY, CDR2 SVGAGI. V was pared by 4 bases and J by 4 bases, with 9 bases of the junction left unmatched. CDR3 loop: CASSLTGTGSTEAFF. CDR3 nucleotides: TGTGCCAGCAGTTTGACAGGGACGGGATCCACTGAAGCTTTCTTT.

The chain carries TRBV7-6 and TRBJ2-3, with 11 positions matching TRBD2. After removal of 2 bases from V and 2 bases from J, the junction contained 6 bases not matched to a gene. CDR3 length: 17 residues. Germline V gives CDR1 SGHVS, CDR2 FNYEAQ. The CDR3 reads CASSLTVAGGITDTQYF. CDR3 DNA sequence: TGTGCCAGCAGCTTAACAGTAGCGGGGGGGATCACAGATACGCAGTATTTT.

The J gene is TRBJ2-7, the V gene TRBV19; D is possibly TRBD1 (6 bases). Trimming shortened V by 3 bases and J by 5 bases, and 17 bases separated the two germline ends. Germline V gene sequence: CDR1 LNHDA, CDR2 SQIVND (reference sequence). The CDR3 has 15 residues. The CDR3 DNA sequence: TGTGCCAGTAGTATGAGGCAGGGGATATTTGACGAGCAGTACTTC. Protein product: CASSMRQGIFDEQYF.

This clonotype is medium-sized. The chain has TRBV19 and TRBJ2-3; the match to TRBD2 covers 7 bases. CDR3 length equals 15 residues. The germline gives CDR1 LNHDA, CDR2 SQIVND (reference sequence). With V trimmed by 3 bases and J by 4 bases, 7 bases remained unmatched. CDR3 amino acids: CASSMGGSRPDTQYF. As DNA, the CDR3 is TGTGCCAGTAGTATGGGCGGGAGCAGGCCAGATACGCAGTATTTT.